These 20 T cell receptor beta chains originate from one sample sequenced in a study of Graves' ophthalmopathy and Graves' hyperthyroidism. CDR3 regions of TCR beta were amplified from RNA transcripts. First-round RT-PCR employed HTBI primers, with a second-round multiplex PCR after it. TCRdb called the multiplex PCR reads again in MiXCR, with one record for every CDR3 protein. In the table there are about 1.2 million distinct CDR3 sequences, about 40% of which are singletons. Sequencing input: peripheral blood or thyroid tissue (not recorded which). The receptor source for this set is an adult man with Graves' hyperthyroidism.

The chain uses TRBV20-1 and TRBJ1-2, with D perhaps TRBD1 (6 bases). Germline V gene lookup returns CDR1 DFQATT and CDR2 SNEGSKA (reference sequence). The CDR3 loop spans 13 amino acids. V lost 3 bases and J lost 7, with 15 bases in between. The CDR3 nucleotides are TGCAGTGCTAGGATTAACAGGGCGGGTGGCTACACCTTC. This translates into CSARINRAGGYTF.

This rearrangement joins TRBV29-1 to TRBJ1-2, with 10 bases aligning to TRBD1. V gave up 6 bases and J gave up 8 bases; unmatched junction bases: 9. The CDR3 runs to 13 residues. The germline gives CDR1 SQVTM, CDR2 ANQGSEA. CDR3 loop: CSVRRQGARGYTF. CDR3 coding DNA: TGCAGCGTGCGGCGACAGGGGGCGAGGGGCTACACCTTC.

The chain carries TRBV12-3 or TRBV12-4 and TRBJ2-6; unclear D gene. V lost 6 bases and J lost 5, with 11 bases in between. This CDR3 is built from 14 residues. In DNA, the CDR3 is TGTGCCAGCAGCTTGGACGGTAGGGCCAACGTCCTGACTTTC. Translating it yields CASSLDGRANVLTF.

This clonotype came up many times. The rearrangement links TRBV4-3 to TRBJ2-6, with D hard to call. Between the trimmed V and J ends, which lost 1 base and 0 bases, there was a span of 7 bases. The V gene's germline CDR1 is LGHNA and CDR2 YSLEER. The CDR3 runs to 16 residues. The CDR3 is CASSQVSSSGANVLTF. The CDR3 nucleotides are TGCGCCAGCAGCCAAGTTTCGTCCTCTGGGGCCAACGTCCTGACTTTC.

With regard to this clonotype: The junction departs from the called germline gene at one end, perhaps through a read error. V and J are TRBV10-2 and TRBJ2-7, with TRBD1 matching over 7 bases. There are 17 residues in the CDR3. The germline gives CDR1 WSHSY, CDR2 SAAADI. The CDR3 coding sequence is TGTGCCAGCAGCCCCCCATCGGTGACAGGGAGCTCCTACGAGCAGTACTTC. This sequence encodes CASSPPSVTGSSYEQYF.

Worth noting for this clonotype: A much larger clone sits a single nucleotide away, making a read error possible. This chain links TRBV20-1 with TRBJ1-5; D remains unclear. Deletions cut 1 base from V and 7 bases from J, with 11 bases between. Germline loops: CDR1 DFQATT, CDR2 SNEGSKA (reference sequence). The CDR3 has 13 residues. The CDR3 protein is CSARVGIWQPQHF. CDR3 DNA: TGCAGTGCTAGAGTGGGGATTTGGCAGCCCCAGCATTTT.

This clonotype was detected ten times or more. The chain couples TRBV10-3 to TRBJ2-2; 10 bases match TRBD2. The V gene end was trimmed by 6 bases and the J gene end by 1 base; junction bases not matched to a gene: 2. This CDR3 has 15 amino acids. CDR1 and CDR2 (germline): ENHRY, SYGVKD. The CDR3 loop is CAIRSSGGNTGELFF. The CDR3 nucleotides read TGTGCCATCAGGTCTAGCGGGGGGAACACCGGGGAGCTGTTTTTT.

This rearrangement joins TRBV9 to TRBJ2-7; D possibly corresponds to TRBD2 (6 bases). Looked up from germline, CDR1 is SGDLS and CDR2 is YYNGEE. The ends were cut back, 4 bases at V and 2 bases at J, with 16 bases in the middle. The CDR3 runs 15 residues. Here the CDR3 DNA reads TGTGCCAGCAGCCACGCGTCGGGAGCCCCCTACGAGCAGTACTTC. It codes for CASSHASGAPYEQYF.

Turning to this clonotype: At one end the junction does not follow the germline gene, possibly because of a read error. The chain links TRBV7-9 to TRBJ2-5; TRBD2 agrees at 7 bases. There are 14 residues in the CDR3. CDR1 is SEHNR and CDR2 is FQNEAQ in the germline V gene (reference sequence). As DNA, the CDR3 is TGTGCCAGCAGCTCCCCCGGGACTAAAGAGGCCCAGTACTTC. It encodes CASSSPGTKEAQYF. The variable domain in full, completed from reference TRBV7-9 and TRBJ2-5, reads DTGVSQNPRHKITKRGQNVTFRCDPISEHNRLYWYRQTLGQGPEFLTYFQNEAQLEKSRLLSDRFSAERPKGSFSTLEIQRTEQGDSAMYLCASSSPGTKEAQYFGPGTRLLVL.

Ten or more counts support this clonotype. The rearrangement joins TRBV29-1 to TRBJ2-7, with a possible D match to TRBD1 (6 bases). Trimming took 3 bases from V and 2 from J, leaving 11 bases between them. The germline V gene has CDR1 SQVTM and CDR2 ANQGSEA. The CDR3 consists of 13 residues. The CDR3 DNA reads TGCAGCGTTGAGGCGCAGGGGACCTACGAGCAGTACTTC. The encoded protein is CSVEAQGTYEQYF.

This clonotype was counted at least ten times. The V gene is TRBV20-1, the J gene TRBJ1-5; the D is unclear. Germline assignment: CDR1 DFQATT and CDR2 SNEGSKA (reference sequence). Trimming shortened V by 4 bases and J by 0 bases, and 19 bases separated the two germline ends. The CDR3 has 17 residues. The CDR3 DNA reads TGCAGTGCTACCCTCTCCCGGCTAACATCTAGCAATCAGCCCCAGCATTTT. It codes for CSATLSRLTSSNQPQHF.

This clonotype was seen a handful of times. The V and J genes are TRBV6-2 or TRBV6-3 and TRBJ1-4; D ambiguous. The CDR3 covers 14 residues. V dropped 5 bases and J dropped 8 bases, with 15 bases sitting between them. Per the germline V gene, CDR1 is MNHEY and CDR2 is SVGEGT. This CDR3 reads CASSGGVGSEKLFF. The CDR3 coding sequence is TGTGCCAGCAGTGGTGGGGTTGGAAGCGAAAAACTGTTTTTT.

This clonotype was seen at least ten times. The chain links TRBV7-2 to TRBJ2-7; TRBD1 is a possible D gene (5 bases). There are 14 residues in the CDR3. Per the germline V gene, CDR1 is SGHTA and CDR2 is FQGNSA. Trimming pared 6 bases from V and 4 bases from J, leaving 16 bases between. CDR3 nucleotides: TGTGCCAGCAGATTTCGGCCAGGGATGTACGAGCAGTACTTC. Translating it yields CASRFRPGMYEQYF.

V usage is TRBV10-2 and J usage is TRBJ2-7; no clear D gene. The CDR3 sequence is 14 residues long. V gave up 2 bases and J gave up 3 bases, with 11 bases separating them. Germline V lookup: CDR1 WSHSY, CDR2 SAAADI. CDR3 amino acids: CASSEPDGFYEQYF. The CDR3 DNA reads TGCGCCAGCAGTGAGCCGGACGGCTTCTACGAGCAGTACTTC.

This clonotype was detected a few times. The CDR3 DNA follows: TGTGCCAGCAGCGAAGGACAGGGCCGGGCCGGGGAGCTGTTTTTT. This encodes CASSEGQGRAGELFF. The V gene is TRBV11-2, the J gene TRBJ2-2, with 8 positions matching TRBD1. V shed 5 bases and J 6 bases; nucleotides not matched to a gene: 8. The germline CDR1 and CDR2 sequences are SGHAT and FQNNGV. The CDR3 contains 15 residues.

The V gene is TRBV9, the J gene TRBJ1-2; unclear D gene. The CDR3 has 14 residues. V lost 0 bases, J lost 4 bases, and 10 bases lay in between. Per the germline V gene, CDR1 is SGDLS and CDR2 is YYNGEE. Here the CDR3 reads CASSVDGASYGYTF. The CDR3 coding sequence is TGTGCCAGCAGCGTAGACGGTGCTAGCTATGGCTACACCTTC.

In its sample, this clonotype was seen many times. This sequence joins TRBV10-3 and TRBJ2-7, with 7 bases fitting TRBD2. Germline V gene lookup returns CDR1 ENHRY and CDR2 SYGVKD. The CDR3 runs to 13 residues. V shed 6 bases, J shed 3 bases, and the junction held 5 bases outside the gene matches. The CDR3 bases are TGTGCCATCAGGGGGGGGGACGACTACGAGCAGTACTTC. It translates to CAIRGGDDYEQYF.

The chain links TRBV25-1 to TRBJ2-7; 7 bases map to TRBD2. Germline lookup yields CDR1 MGHDK and CDR2 SYGVNS. The CDR3 has 13 amino acids. With V trimmed by 10 bases and J by 3 bases, 9 bases remained unmatched. CDR3 coding DNA: TGTGCCACCACGTCCGGGGGGTACTACGAGCAGTACTTC. As protein: CATTSGGYYEQYF.

Turning to this clonotype: A clone one base away is much larger, so this may be a read error. This sequence joins TRBV2 and TRBJ1-6; D is undetermined. Germline lookup yields CDR1 SNHLY and CDR2 FYNNEI. This CDR3 has 17 amino acids. Here the CDR3 reads CASTSDSLSSYNSPPHF. In DNA, the CDR3 is TGTGCCAGCACCTCGGACTCCCTGAGCTCCTATAATTCACCCCCCCACTTT.

In the case of this clonotype: A much larger clone differs from this one at a single base, so this may be a read error. J is TRBJ2-7 and V is TRBV4-1; D possibly corresponds to TRBD2 (5 bases). Germline assignment: CDR1 MGHRA and CDR2 YSYEKL. This CDR3 spans 13 amino acids. The CDR3 DNA sequence: TGCGCCAGCAGCCGTGAACGAGACTACGAGCACTACTTC. Residues: CASSRERDYEHYF.